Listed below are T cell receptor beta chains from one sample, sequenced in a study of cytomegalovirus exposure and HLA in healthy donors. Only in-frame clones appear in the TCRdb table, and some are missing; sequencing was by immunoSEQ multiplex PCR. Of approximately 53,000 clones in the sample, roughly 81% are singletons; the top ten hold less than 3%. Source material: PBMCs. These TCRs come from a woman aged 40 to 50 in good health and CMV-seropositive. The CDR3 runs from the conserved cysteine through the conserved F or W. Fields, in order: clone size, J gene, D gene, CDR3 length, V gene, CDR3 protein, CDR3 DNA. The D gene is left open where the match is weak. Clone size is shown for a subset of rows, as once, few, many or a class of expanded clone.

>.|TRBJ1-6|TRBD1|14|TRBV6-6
CASSYGTGASPLHF
TGTGCCAGCAGTTACGGGACAGGGGCTTCACCCCTCCACTTT
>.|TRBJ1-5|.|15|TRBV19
CASSPQGLVNQPQHF
TGTGCCAGTAGTCCTCAGGGATTAGTAAATCAGCCCCAGCATTTT
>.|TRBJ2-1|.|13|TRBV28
CASSPPGHNEQFF
TGTGCCAGCAGCCCTCCAGGCCACAATGAGCAGTTCTTC
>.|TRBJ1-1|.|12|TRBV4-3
CASSSRLSEAFF
TGCGCCAGCAGCTCCCGTCTTTCTGAAGCTTTCTTT
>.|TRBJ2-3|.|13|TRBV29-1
CSAGARSTDTQYF
TGCAGCGCCGGAGCACGGAGCACAGATACGCAGTATTTT
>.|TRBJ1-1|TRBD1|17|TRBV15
CATSRDFGLGQGTEAFF
TGTGCCACCAGCAGAGATTTTGGGCTCGGACAGGGGACTGAAGCTTTCTTT
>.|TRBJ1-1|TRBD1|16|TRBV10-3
CAISGRKRTGGTEAFF
TGTGCCATCAGCGGACGAAAACGGACAGGGGGCACTGAAGCTTTCTTT
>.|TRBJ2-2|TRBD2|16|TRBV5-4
CASSRGLAGDTGELFF
TGTGCCAGCAGCAGGGGACTAGCGGGGGACACCGGGGAGCTGTTTTTT
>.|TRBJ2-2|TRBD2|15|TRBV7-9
CASSFDWRGSGELFF
TGTGCCAGCAGTTTCGACTGGCGGGGGTCCGGGGAGCTGTTTTTT
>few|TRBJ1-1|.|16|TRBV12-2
CASRFVSPGGFTEAFF
TGTGCAAGTCGCTTCGTATCTCCTGGAGGGTTCACTGAAGCTTTCTTT
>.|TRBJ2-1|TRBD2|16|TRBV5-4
CASSLEPGLAGIEQFF
TGTGCCAGCAGCTTGGAACCCGGACTAGCGGGGATTGAGCAGTTCTTC
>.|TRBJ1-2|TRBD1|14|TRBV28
CASSSRGVTGGYTF
TGTGCCAGCAGTTCCAGGGGGGTTACGGGGGGCTACACCTTC
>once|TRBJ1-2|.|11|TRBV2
CASSIKRGYTF
TGTGCCAGCAGTATTAAGCGGGGCTACACCTTC
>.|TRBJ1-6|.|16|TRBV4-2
CASSQVGGGVNSPLHF
TGTGCCAGCAGCCAAGTGGGAGGGGGAGTCAATTCACCCCTCCACTTT
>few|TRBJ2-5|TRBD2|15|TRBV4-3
CASSLERGGGETQYF
TGCGCCAGCAGCCTGGAGCGGGGGGGCGGGGAGACCCAGTACTTC
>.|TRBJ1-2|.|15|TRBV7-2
CASSFIPGTNYGYTF
TGTGCCAGCAGCTTCATCCCCGGGACAAACTATGGCTACACCTTC
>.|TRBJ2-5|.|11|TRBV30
CAWSVSETQYF
TGTGCCTGGAGTGTATCTGAGACCCAGTACTTC
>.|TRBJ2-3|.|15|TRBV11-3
CASSASTGSADTQYF
TGTGCCAGCAGCGCTTCTACCGGGAGCGCAGATACGCAGTATTTT
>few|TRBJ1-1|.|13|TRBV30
CAWTLPRNTEAFF
TGTGCCTGGACCTTACCGAGGAACACTGAAGCTTTCTTT
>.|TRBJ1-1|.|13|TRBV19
CASNFGMNTEAFF
TGTGCCAGTAACTTCGGGATGAACACTGAAGCTTTCTTT